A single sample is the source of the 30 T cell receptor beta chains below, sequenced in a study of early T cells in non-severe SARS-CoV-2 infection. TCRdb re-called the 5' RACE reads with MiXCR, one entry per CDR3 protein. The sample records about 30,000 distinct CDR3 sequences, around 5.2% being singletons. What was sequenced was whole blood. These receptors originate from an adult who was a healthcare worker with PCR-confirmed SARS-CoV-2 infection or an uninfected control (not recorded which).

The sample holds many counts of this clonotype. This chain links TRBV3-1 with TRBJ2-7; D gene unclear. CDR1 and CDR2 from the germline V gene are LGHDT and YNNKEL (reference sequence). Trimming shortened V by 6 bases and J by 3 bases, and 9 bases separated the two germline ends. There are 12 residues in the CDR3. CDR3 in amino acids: CASREGSYEQYF. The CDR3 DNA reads TGTGCCAGCAGGGAAGGCAGCTACGAGCAGTACTTC.

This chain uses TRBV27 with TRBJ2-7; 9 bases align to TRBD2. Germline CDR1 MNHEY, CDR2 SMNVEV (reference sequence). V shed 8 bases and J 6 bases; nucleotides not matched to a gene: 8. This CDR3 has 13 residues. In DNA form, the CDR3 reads TGTGCCAGCGCGCGGGGGGGGTCGGGCGAGCAGTACTTC. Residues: CASARGGSGEQYF.

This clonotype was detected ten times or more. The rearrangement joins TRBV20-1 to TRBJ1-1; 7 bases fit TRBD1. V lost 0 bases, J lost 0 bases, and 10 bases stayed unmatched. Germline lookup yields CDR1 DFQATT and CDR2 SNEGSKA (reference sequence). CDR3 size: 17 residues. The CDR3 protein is CSARDTRQGRMNTEAFF. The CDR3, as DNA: TGCAGTGCTAGAGATACCCGACAGGGACGGATGAACACTGAAGCTTTCTTT.

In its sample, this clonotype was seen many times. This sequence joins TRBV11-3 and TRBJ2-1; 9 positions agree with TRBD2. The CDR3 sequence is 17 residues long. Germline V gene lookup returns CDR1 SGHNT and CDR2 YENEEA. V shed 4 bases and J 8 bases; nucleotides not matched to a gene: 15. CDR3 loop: CASSSYGLREGHHEQFF. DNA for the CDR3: TGTGCCAGCAGCTCTTATGGGCTGCGGGAGGGCCACCATGAGCAGTTCTTC. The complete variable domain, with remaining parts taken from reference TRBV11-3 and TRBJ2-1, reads EAGVVQSPRYKIIEKKQPVAFWCNPISGHNTLYWYLQNLGQGPELLIRYENEEAVDDSQLPKDRFSAERLKGVDSTLKIQPAELGDSAVYLCASSSYGLREGHHEQFFGPGTRLTVL.

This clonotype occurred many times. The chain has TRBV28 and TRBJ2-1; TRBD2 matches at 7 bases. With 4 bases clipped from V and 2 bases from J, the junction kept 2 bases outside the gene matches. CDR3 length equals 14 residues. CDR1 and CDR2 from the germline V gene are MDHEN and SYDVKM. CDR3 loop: CASSSSGTYNEQFF. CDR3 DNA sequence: TGTGCCAGCAGTTCTAGCGGCACCTACAATGAGCAGTTCTTC. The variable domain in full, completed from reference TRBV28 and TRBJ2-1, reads DVKVTQSSRYLVKRTGEKVFLECVQDMDHENMFWYRQDPGLGLRLIYFSYDVKMKEKGDIPEGYSVSREKKERFSLILESASTNQTSMYLCASSSSGTYNEQFFGPGTRLTVL.

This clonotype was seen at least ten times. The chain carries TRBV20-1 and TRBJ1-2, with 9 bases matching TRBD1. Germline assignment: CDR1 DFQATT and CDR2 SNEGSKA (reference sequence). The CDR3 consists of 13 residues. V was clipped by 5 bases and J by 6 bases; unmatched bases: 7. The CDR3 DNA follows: TGCAGTGCTCTAACAGGGGGCTGGGATGGCTACACCTTC. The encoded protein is CSALTGGWDGYTF.

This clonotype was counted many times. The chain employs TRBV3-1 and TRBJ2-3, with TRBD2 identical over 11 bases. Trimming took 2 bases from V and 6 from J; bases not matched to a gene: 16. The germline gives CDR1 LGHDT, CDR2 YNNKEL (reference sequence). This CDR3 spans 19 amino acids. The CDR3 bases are TGTGCCAGCAGCCAATACCGTGGTAGCGGGAGGGGCCCCCAGGATACGCAGTATTTT. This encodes CASSQYRGSGRGPQDTQYF.

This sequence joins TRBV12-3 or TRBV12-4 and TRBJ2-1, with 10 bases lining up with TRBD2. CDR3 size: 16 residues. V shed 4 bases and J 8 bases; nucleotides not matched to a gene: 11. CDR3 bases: TGTGCCAGCAGTTCTAATAGCGGGAGGAGATTATATGAGCAGTTCTTC. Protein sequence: CASSSNSGRRLYEQFF.

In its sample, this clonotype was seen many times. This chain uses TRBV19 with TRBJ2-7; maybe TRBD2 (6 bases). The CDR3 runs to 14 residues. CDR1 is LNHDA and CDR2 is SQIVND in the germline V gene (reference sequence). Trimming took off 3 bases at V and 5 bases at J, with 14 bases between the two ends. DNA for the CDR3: TGTGCCAGTAGTATTAAGTCGGGAGTAAACGAGCAGTACTTC. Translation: CASSIKSGVNEQYF.

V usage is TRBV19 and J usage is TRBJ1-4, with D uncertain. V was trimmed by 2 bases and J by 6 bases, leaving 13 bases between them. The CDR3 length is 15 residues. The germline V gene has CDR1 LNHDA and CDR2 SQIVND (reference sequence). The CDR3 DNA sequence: TGTGCCAGTAGTATATCCGGGAATTTGGATGAAAAACTGTTTTTT. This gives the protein CASSISGNLDEKLFF.

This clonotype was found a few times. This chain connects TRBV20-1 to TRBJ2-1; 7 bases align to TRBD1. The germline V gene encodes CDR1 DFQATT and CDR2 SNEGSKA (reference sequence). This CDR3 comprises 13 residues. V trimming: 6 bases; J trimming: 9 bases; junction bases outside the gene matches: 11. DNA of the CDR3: TGCAGTGCGCGACAGGGACCCGCTGCTGAGCAGTTCTTC. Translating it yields CSARQGPAAEQFF.

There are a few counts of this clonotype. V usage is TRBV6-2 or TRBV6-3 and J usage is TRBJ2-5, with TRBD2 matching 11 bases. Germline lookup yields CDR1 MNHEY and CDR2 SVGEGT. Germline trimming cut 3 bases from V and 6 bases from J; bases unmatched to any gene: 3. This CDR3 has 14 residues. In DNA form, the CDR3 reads TGTGCCAGCAGTTATACTAGCGGGAGTCAGACCCAGTACTTC. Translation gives CASSYTSGSQTQYF.

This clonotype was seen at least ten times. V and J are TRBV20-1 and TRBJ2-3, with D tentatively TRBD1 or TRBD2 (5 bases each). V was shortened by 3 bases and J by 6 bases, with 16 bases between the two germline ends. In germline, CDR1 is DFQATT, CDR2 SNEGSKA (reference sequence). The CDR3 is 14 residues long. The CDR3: CSASPPGPWDTQYF. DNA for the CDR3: TGCAGTGCTAGCCCTCCGGGACCTTGGGATACGCAGTATTTT.

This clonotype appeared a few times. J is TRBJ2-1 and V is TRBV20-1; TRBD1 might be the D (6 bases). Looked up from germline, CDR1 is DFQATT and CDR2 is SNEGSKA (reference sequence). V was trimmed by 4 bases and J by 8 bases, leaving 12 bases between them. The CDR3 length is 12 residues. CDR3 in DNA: TGCAGTGCTACCAGGGACATGGATGAGCAGTTCTTC. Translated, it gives CSATRDMDEQFF.

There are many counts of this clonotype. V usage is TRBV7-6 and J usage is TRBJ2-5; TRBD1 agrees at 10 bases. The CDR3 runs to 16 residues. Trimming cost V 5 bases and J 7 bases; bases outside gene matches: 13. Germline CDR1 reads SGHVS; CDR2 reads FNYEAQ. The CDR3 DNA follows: TGTGCCAGCAGCCCGGGGGACAGGGGATTTTCTCGGACCCAGTACTTC. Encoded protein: CASSPGDRGFSRTQYF.

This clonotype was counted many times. The CDR3 protein is CASSPTGSSYNEQFF. In DNA, the CDR3 is TGTGCCAGCAGTCCGACAGGAAGCTCCTACAATGAGCAGTTCTTC. The chain has TRBV12-3 or TRBV12-4 and TRBJ2-1; possibly TRBD1 for D (6 bases). The CDR3 has 15 amino acids. Trimming left V 5 bases short and J 0 bases short, with 11 bases between.

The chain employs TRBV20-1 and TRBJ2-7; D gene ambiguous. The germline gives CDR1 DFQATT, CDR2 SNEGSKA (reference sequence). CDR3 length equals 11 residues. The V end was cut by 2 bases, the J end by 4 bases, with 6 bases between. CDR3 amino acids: CSARQSYEQYF. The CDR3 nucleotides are TGCAGTGCTAGACAGTCGTACGAGCAGTACTTC.

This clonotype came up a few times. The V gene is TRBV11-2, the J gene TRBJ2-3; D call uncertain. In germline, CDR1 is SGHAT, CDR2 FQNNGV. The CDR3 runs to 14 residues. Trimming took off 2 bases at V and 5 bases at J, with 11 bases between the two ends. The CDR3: CASSLWGSKDTQYF. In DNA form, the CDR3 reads TGTGCCAGCAGCTTATGGGGTAGTAAAGATACGCAGTATTTT.

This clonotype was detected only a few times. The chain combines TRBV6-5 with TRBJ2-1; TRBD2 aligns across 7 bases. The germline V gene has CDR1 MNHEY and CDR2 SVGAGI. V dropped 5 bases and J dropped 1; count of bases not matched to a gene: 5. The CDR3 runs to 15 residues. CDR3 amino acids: CASSATSASYNEQFF. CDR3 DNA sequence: TGTGCCAGCAGTGCTACTAGCGCTTCCTACAATGAGCAGTTCTTC.

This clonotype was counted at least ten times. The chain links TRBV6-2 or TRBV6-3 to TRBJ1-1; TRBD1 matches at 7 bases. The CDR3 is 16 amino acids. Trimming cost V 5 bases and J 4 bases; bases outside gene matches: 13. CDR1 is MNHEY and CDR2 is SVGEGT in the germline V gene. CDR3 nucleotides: TGTGCCAGCAGTGGACAGGTCGGTGGTGGGAGCACTGAAGCTTTCTTT. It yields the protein CASSGQVGGGSTEAFF.

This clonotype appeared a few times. The CDR3 is CASKEGLVMTGELFF. CDR3 DNA: TGCGCCAGCAAGGAGGGACTAGTGATGACCGGGGAGCTGTTTTTT. The gene calls are TRBV5-1 and TRBJ2-2, with 8 bases that match TRBD2. Germline CDR1 and CDR2: SGHRS and YFSETQ. With 6 bases clipped from V and 5 bases from J, the junction kept 9 bases outside the gene matches. The length of the CDR3 is 15 residues.

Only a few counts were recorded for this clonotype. The DNA of the CDR3 is TGTGCCAGCAGCGTAGAGGGCCTCAATGAGCAGTTCTTC. Amino acid sequence: CASSVEGLNEQFF. The chain has TRBV9 and TRBJ2-1; no clear D gene. The germline V gene has CDR1 SGDLS and CDR2 YYNGEE. V gave up 0 bases and J gave up 6 bases, with 7 bases separating them. The CDR3 sequence is 13 residues long.

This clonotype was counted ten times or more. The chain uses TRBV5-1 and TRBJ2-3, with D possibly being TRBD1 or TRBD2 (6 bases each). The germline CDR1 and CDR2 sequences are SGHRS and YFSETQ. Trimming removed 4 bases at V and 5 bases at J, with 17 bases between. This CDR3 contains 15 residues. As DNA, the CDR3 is TGCGCCAGCAGCCCCCCCACGGGGGCCGGAGATACGCAGTATTTT. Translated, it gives CASSPPTGAGDTQYF.

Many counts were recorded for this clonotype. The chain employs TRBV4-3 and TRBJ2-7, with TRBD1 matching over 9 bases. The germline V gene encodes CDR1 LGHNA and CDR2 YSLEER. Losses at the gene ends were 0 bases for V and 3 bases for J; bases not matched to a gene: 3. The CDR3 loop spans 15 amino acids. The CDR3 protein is CASSQEETGGYEQYF. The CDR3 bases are TGCGCCAGCAGCCAAGAAGAGACAGGGGGCTACGAGCAGTACTTC.

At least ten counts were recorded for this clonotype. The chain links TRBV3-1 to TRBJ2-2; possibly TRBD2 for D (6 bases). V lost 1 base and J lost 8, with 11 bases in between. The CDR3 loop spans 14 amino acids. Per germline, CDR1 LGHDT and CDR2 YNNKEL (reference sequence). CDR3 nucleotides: TGTGCCAGCAGCCAAGGTGCGGGAAGAGGGGAGCTGTTTTTT. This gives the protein CASSQGAGRGELFF.

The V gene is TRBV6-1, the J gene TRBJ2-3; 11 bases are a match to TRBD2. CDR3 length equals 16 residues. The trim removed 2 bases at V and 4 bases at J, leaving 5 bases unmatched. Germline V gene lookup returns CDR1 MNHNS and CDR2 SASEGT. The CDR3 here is CASSESGSGRADTQYF. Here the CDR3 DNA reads TGTGCCAGCAGTGAAAGTGGTAGCGGGAGGGCAGATACGCAGTATTTT.

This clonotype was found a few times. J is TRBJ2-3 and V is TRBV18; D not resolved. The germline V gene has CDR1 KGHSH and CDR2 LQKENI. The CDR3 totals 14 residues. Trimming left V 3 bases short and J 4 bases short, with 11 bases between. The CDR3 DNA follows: TGTGCCAGCTCACCGGGGTCTAACGCAGATACGCAGTATTTT. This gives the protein CASSPGSNADTQYF.

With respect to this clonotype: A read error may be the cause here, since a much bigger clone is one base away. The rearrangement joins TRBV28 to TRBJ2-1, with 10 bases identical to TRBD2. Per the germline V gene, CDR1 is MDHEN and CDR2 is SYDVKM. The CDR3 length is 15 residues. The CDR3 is CTSTPGLAIYNEQFF. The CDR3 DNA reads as TGTACCAGCACCCCGGGACTAGCGATTTACAATGAGCAGTTCTTC.

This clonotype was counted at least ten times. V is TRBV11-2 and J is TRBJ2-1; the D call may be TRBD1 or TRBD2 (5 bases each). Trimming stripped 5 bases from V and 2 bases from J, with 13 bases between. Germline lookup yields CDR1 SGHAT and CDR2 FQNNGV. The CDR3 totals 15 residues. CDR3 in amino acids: CASSVRDPAYNEQFF. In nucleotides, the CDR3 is TGTGCCAGCAGCGTCCGGGACCCAGCCTACAATGAGCAGTTCTTC.

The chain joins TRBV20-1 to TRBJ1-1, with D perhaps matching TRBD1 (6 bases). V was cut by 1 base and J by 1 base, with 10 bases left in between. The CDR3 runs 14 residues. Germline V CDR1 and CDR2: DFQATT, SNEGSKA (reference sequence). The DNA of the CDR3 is TGCAGTGCTAGAGGACAGGTGGGGAACACTGAAGCTTTCTTT. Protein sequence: CSARGQVGNTEAFF.